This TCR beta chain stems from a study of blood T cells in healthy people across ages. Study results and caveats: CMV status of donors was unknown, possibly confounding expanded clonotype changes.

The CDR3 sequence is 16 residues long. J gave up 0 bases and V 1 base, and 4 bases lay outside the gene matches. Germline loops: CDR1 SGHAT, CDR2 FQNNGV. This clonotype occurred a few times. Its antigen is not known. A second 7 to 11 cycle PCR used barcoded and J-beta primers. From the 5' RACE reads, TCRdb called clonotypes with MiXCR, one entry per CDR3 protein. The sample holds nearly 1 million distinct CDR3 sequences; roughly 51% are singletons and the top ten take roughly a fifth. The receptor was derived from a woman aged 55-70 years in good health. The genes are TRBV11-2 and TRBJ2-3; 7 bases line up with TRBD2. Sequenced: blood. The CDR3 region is CASSLVGGRSTDTQYF. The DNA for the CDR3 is TGTGCCAGCAGCTTAGTAGGCGGGAGAAGCACAGATACGCAGTATTTT. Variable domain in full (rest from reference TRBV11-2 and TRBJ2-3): EAGVAQSPRYKIIEKRQSVAFWCNPISGHATLYWYQQILGQGPKLLIQFQNNGVVDDSQLPKDRFSAERLKGVDSTLKIQPAKLEDSAVYLCASSLVGGRSTDTQYFGPGTRLTVL.